The 6 T cell receptor beta chains below were found in one sample sequenced in a study of cytotoxic CD8 clonotypes in ibrutinib-treated CLL (dated by TCRdb to about 2021). The time point label, read with the paper, signifies: progressive disease on ibrutinib. Library preparation employed the immunoSEQ multiplex PCR assay. Imported from immuneACCESS, the table was reduced by TCRdb to in-frame sequences with V and J called. These copies leave out some clones; in studies compared against another copy, an unresolved V gene accounts for under half, and the cause of the remainder is not known. The sample includes 250,000 to 350,000 clones, with 70% to 80% observed a single time. The ten largest clonotypes hold 5.6% of the sample. The specimen comprised PBMCs, sampled at disease progression, from a patient treated with ibrutinib. Source of these receptors: a human donor with chronic lymphocytic leukemia.

The rearrangement uses TRBV18 and TRBJ1-1; TRBD1 agrees at 8 bases. Germline-derived CDR1 and CDR2 are KGHSH and LQKENI. With 0 bases clipped from V and 4 bases from J, the junction kept 13 bases outside the gene matches. The CDR3 is 18 amino acids. This CDR3 reads CASSPPLKQGVYITEAFF. CDR3 DNA: TGTGCCAGCTCACCACCGCTGAAACAGGGGGTTTATATCACTGAAGCTTTCTTT.

The V gene is TRBV7-8, the J gene TRBJ2-1, with D perhaps matching TRBD2 (6 bases). Trimming left V 1 base short and J 2 bases short, with 9 bases between. The CDR3 loop spans 15 amino acids. Germline CDR1 is SGHVS and CDR2 is FQNEAQ. Here the CDR3 DNA reads TGTGCCAGCAGCTTAGTTGGACTAACCTACAATGAGCAGTTCTTC. This sequence encodes CASSLVGLTYNEQFF. The full variable domain, completed using reference TRBV7-8 and TRBJ2-1, is GAGVSQSPRYKVAKRGQDVALRCDPISGHVSLFWYQQALGQGPEFLTYFQNEAQLDKSGLPSDRFFAERPEGSVSTLKIQRTQQEDSAVYLCASSLVGLTYNEQFFGPGTRLTVL.

This chain uses TRBV6-1 with TRBJ2-5; 11 positions agree with TRBD1. Germline-derived CDR1 and CDR2 are MNHNS and SASEGT. J was trimmed by 5 bases and V by 3 bases; bases with no gene match: 8. The CDR3 covers 16 residues. CDR3 sequence: CASSDSGQGAWETQYF. The DNA for the CDR3 is TGTGCCAGCAGTGATTCCGGACAGGGGGCTTGGGAGACCCAGTACTTC.

The chain couples TRBV27 to TRBJ2-7; the D gene is possibly TRBD1 (6 bases). V gave up 0 bases and J gave up 3 bases, with 9 bases separating them. This CDR3 region has 14 residues. In germline, CDR1 is MNHEY, CDR2 SMNVEV (reference sequence). This CDR3 is CASSLSQGHYEQYF. For the CDR3, the DNA is TGTGCCAGCAGTTTATCTCAGGGACACTACGAGCAGTACTTC.

The V gene is TRBV6-5, the J gene TRBJ2-7, with TRBD1 identical over 9 bases. The CDR3 is 15 residues long. The J segment lost 4 bases and the V segment lost 7 bases, leaving 11 bases of the junction unmatched. The germline V gene has CDR1 MNHEY and CDR2 SVGAGI. CDR3 sequence: CASNPAGTGRYEQYF. DNA for the CDR3: TGTGCCAGCAACCCAGCCGGGACAGGGAGGTACGAGCAGTACTTC.

The rearrangement joins TRBV5-4 to TRBJ2-2; D is unresolved. CDR3 size: 17 residues. V lost 4 bases, J lost 1 base, and 17 bases lay in between. From germline, CDR1 is SGHNT and CDR2 YYREEE (reference sequence). The CDR3 loop reads CASSRPDVLLNTGELFF. The CDR3 DNA reads TGTGCCAGCAGCCGACCCGATGTTTTATTGAACACCGGGGAGCTGTTTTTT.